Given below is one T cell receptor (beta chain) in context. Its antigen remains unknown. The assay was run at survey level. Sequencing was performed with immunoSEQ multiplex PCR; in TCRdb, only in-frame clones are kept and a portion is missing. The sample shows approximately 40,000 clones, approximately 88% of them seen only once. The sample belongs to a study of STAT5B mutations in CD4+ large granular lymphocyte leukemia. The study, taken as a whole, reports: CD4-sorted patient repertoires seemed more clonal than healthy CD4+ repertoires. Top patient clones used TRBV06 genes more often: 8/27 versus 2/35 in controls. Without HLA matching, higher CD4+ than CD8+ T-LGLL clonality could reflect small sample size.

The CDR3 consists of 20 residues. Sequencing was performed on CD4+ T cells from blood buffy coats. The sequence was collected from a human donor in good health. The chain links TRBV21-1 to TRBJ2-7; the table's D gene call, TRBD1, was not cross checked with the DNA. TRBV21-1 is labeled a pseudogene. The CDR3 nucleotides read TGTGCCAGCACCAAATTTTATGGAAGAACAGGGGGCCGGAGCACCTACGAGCAGTACTTC. Protein sequence: CASTKFYGRTGGRSTYEQYF.